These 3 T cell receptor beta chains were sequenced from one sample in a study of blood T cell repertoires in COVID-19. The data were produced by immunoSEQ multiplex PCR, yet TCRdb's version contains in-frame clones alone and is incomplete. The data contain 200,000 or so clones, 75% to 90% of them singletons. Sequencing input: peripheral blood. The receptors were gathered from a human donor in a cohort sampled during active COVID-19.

CDR3 sequence: CAWSLAGTYEQYF. For the CDR3, the DNA is TGTGCCTGGAGTCTTGCGGGAACCTACGAGCAGTACTTC. The rearrangement links TRBV30 to TRBJ2-7; D is possibly TRBD2 (6 bases). The V end was cut by 2 bases, the J end by 2 bases, with 10 bases between. The CDR3 consists of 13 residues. Looked up from germline, CDR1 is GTSNPN and CDR2 is SVGIG (reference sequence).

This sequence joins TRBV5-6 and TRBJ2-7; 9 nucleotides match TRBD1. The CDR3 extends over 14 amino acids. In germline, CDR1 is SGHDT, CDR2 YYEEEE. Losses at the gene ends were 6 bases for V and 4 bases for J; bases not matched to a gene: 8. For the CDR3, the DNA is TGTGCCAGCACCAACCGGGACAGGGCGTACGAGCAGTACTTC. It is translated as CASTNRDRAYEQYF.

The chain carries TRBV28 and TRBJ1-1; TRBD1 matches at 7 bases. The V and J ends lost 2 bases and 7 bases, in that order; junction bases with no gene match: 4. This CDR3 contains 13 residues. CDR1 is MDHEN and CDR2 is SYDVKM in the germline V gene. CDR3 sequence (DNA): TGTGCCAGCAGTTTAGGGCGGGACAGTGAAGCTTTCTTT. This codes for CASSLGRDSEAFF.